There are a few counts of the clone carrying this TCR beta chain. Its antigen remains unknown. One end of the junction is discordant with germline, which a read error may explain. PCR involved 60 Vbeta and 13 Jbeta primers. The protocol was immunoSEQ multiplex PCR, while the TCRdb copy is restricted to in-frame clones and leaves out a portion. Of 40,000 or so clones listed, around 69% are singletons. This specimen belongs to a study of cytomegalovirus exposure and HLA in healthy donors. Looked up from germline, CDR1 is MNHEY and CDR2 is SVGAGI. The CDR3 covers 14 residues. General study findings and limits: In vitro confirmation showed three CMV-associated chains to be CMV antigen specific. Most TCRs appeared rarely, but some public TCRs recurred in many donors. Common viral pathogens seemed to be connected with several of the most significant clusters, according to a later analysis.

The V call is TRBV6-5, the J call TRBJ2-7; no definite D call. The source is a man aged 30-40 years in good health and CMV-seronegative. The sequenced sample consisted of PBMCs. The CDR3, as DNA: TGTGCCAGCAGTTACTCTGGCGGCGCATACGGGCAGTACTTC. Protein: CASSYSGGAYGQYF.